The rows below give T cell receptor beta chains drawn from one sample of a study of T cells in Graves' hyperthyroidism and ophthalmopathy. TCRdb analysed the multiplex PCR reads with MiXCR anew, one entry per CDR3 protein. This table has about 640,000 distinct CDR3 sequences, about 20% appearing once. Specimen: blood. The source of these receptors is a man aged 25 to 45 with Graves' ophthalmopathy. The CDR3 runs from the conserved cysteine through the conserved F or W. The order of the fields is V gene, J gene, clone size, D gene, CDR3 protein, CDR3 DNA. The D gene is left open where the match is weak. Not every row has a clone size; where given, it reads once, few, many or a size class.

TRBV6-1	TRBJ2-7	many	TRBD2	CASSGSGGSLADEQYF	TGTGCCAGCAGTGGCAGCGGGGGATCGCTAGCGGATGAGCAGTACTTC
TRBV18	TRBJ1-1	many	TRBD1	CASSPFSGQEGASEAFF	TGTGCCAGCTCACCCTTTTCCGGGCAAGAGGGGGCGAGTGAAGCTTTCTTT
TRBV9	TRBJ1-3	-	-	CASSPNPEGNTIYF	TGTGCCAGCAGCCCGAATCCCGAAGGAAACACCATATATTTT
TRBV7-9	TRBJ2-1	many	-	CASRASEPNNEQFF	TGTGCCAGCAGGGCCAGCGAGCCTAACAATGAGCAGTTCTTC
TRBV5-6	TRBJ2-5	-	-	CASSFAGGGQETQYF	TGTGCCAGCAGCTTTGCCGGCGGAGGCCAAGAGACCCAGTACTTC
TRBV4-2	TRBJ2-2	-	TRBD2	CASSQILAGEVTGELFF	TGTGCCAGCAGCCAAATCCTAGCGGGAGAGGTCACCGGGGAGCTGTTTTTT
TRBV10-2	TRBJ1-5	once	TRBD1	CASSVTGVNQPQHF	TGCGCCAGCAGTGTGACAGGGGTGAATCAGCCCCAGCATTTT
TRBV9	TRBJ1-4	-	-	CASSLPLDPGGANEKLFF	TGTGCCAGCAGCCTCCCCCTCGACCCCGGGGGAGCTAATGAAAAACTGTTTTTT
TRBV2	TRBJ1-5	many	TRBD1	CASSEDSGDRGLSNQPQHF	TGTGCCAGCAGTGAAGATTCAGGGGACAGGGGGCTTAGCAATCAGCCCCAGCATTTT
TRBV27	TRBJ2-7	many	TRBD1	CASSTDPGQGFEQYF	TGTGCCAGCAGTACTGATCCGGGACAGGGCTTCGAGCAGTACTTC
TRBV20-1	TRBJ2-3	many	-	CSALASEGLTDTQYF	TGCAGTGCCCTTGCCTCGGAGGGGCTGACAGATACGCAGTATTTT
TRBV6-1	TRBJ1-2	many	TRBD1	CASRTGTGNGYTF	TGTGCCAGCAGGACCGGGACAGGGAATGGCTACACCTTC
TRBV5-1	TRBJ2-2	many	TRBD2	CASSLGLAVEWTGELFF	TGCGCCAGCAGCTTGGGACTAGCGGTGGAATGGACCGGGGAGCTGTTTTTT
TRBV18	TRBJ2-2	few	-	CASSPMSGPPGELFF	TGTGCCAGCTCACCAATGTCGGGGCCCCCCGGGGAGCTGTTTTTT
TRBV5-1	TRBJ2-1	-	TRBD2	CASSLVGLGEGEQFF	TGCGCCAGCAGCTTGGTTGGCCTAGGGGAGGGTGAGCAGTTCTTC
TRBV6-6	TRBJ2-2	-	TRBD1	CASSYVGTGGEGELFF	TGTGCCAGCAGTTACGTCGGGACAGGGGGCGAAGGGGAGCTGTTTTTT
TRBV6-1	TRBJ1-5	-	-	CASRGGQLDQPQHF	TGTGCCAGCAGAGGAGGACAGTTAGATCAGCCCCAGCATTTT
TRBV27	TRBJ2-4	few	TRBD2	CASSPLAGLAGSGAKNIQYF	TGTGCCAGCAGTCCCCTGGCGGGACTAGCGGGTTCCGGGGCCAAAAACATTCAGTACTTC
TRBV5-8	TRBJ1-2	-	-	CASSLGTNNYGYTF	TGTGCCAGCAGCTTGGGGACAAACAACTATGGCTACACCTTC
TRBV20-1	TRBJ2-7	many	TRBD1	CSAARDRAYEQYF	TGCAGTGCTGCCCGGGACAGGGCCTACGAGCAATACTTC
TRBV28	TRBJ2-5	many	-	CASSFPAGSGETQYF	TGTGCCAGCAGTTTCCCGGCCGGGAGCGGCGAGACCCAGTACTTC
TRBV2	TRBJ2-3	many	-	CASSEEGVDTDTQYF	TGTGCCAGCAGTGAGGAGGGAGTGGATACAGATACGCAGTATTTT
TRBV4-1	TRBJ2-7	-	-	CASSQRADGPYEQYF	TGCGCCAGCAGCCAACGCGCGGACGGACCCTACGAGCAGTACTTC
TRBV28	TRBJ1-4	-	TRBD1	CASSFQGAGEKLFF	TGTGCCAGCAGCTTTCAGGGGGCGGGAGAAAAACTGTTTTTT
TRBV12-3/TRBV12-4	TRBJ2-2	many	-	CASSLSWALAGELFF	TGTGCCAGCAGTTTATCCTGGGCACTCGCCGGGGAGCTGTTTTTT
TRBV30	TRBJ2-1	-	TRBD2	CAWGLAGVGEQFF	TGTGCCTGGGGACTAGCGGGAGTAGGAGAGCAGTTCTTC
TRBV9	TRBJ2-7	-	TRBD2	CASSVGSGTNSYEQYF	TGTGCCAGCAGCGTAGGTTCAGGGACTAATTCCTACGAGCAGTACTTC
TRBV20-1	TRBJ2-1	many	TRBD2	CSASRPGLAGGNYNEQFF	TGCAGTGCTTCGCGACCGGGACTAGCGGGAGGAAACTACAATGAGCAGTTCTTC
TRBV4-1	TRBJ2-2	-	-	CASSQEMGQSGELFF	TGCGCCAGCAGCCAAGAGATGGGACAATCCGGGGAGCTGTTTTTT
TRBV19	TRBJ2-3	-	-	CASSSGAGDTQYF	TGTGCCAGTAGTTCAGGGGCCGGAGATACGCAGTATTTT
TRBV4-1	TRBJ2-5	few	-	CASSQESGEIETQYF	TGCGCCAGCAGCCAAGAGTCAGGCGAAATTGAGACCCAGTACTTC
TRBV28	TRBJ2-1	few	-	CASNSTGRTTEQFF	TGTGCCAGCAATTCGACGGGACGGACGACTGAGCAGTTCTTC
TRBV7-2	TRBJ2-1	-	TRBD2	CASSLGGAGGPNEQFF	TGTGCCAGCAGCTTAGGGGGAGCGGGAGGTCCCAATGAGCAGTTCTTC
TRBV28	TRBJ2-1	many	-	CASSDYGTEQFF	TGTGCCAGCAGTGACTATGGGACAGAGCAGTTCTTC
TRBV5-1	TRBJ2-5	few	-	CASSKLAGAETQYF	TGCGCCAGCAGCAAGTTGGCAGGGGCAGAGACCCAGTACTTC
TRBV7-2	TRBJ2-7	-	TRBD2	CASSPRLAGGHMQYF	TGTGCCAGCAGCCCTAGACTAGCGGGAGGGCATATGCAGTACTTC
TRBV15	TRBJ2-5	-	-	CATSRDRQDRYF	TGTGCCACCAGCAGAGATCGCCAGGACCGATACTTC
TRBV20-1	TRBJ2-3	-	TRBD2	CSARSPTSGSTDTQYF	TGCAGTGCTAGATCCCCCACTAGCGGGAGCACAGATACGCAGTATTTT
TRBV28	TRBJ2-5	few	-	CASTPPGLRETQYF	TGTGCCAGCACCCCCCCTGGGCTGAGGGAGACCCAGTACTTC
TRBV20-1	TRBJ2-7	few	-	CSARGQTSPYEQYF	TGCAGTGCTAGAGGTCAAACTAGCCCCTACGAGCAGTACTTC
TRBV5-1	TRBJ2-7	-	-	CASSVVMQGYEQYF	TGCGCCAGCAGCGTAGTGATGCAGGGATACGAGCAGTACTTC
TRBV5-1	TRBJ2-1	-	-	CASSSAISNEQFF	TGCGCCAGCAGTAGTGCAATAAGTAATGAGCAGTTCTTC
TRBV3-1	TRBJ1-1	many	-	CASSFAGVEAFF	TGTGCCAGCAGCTTTGCGGGTGTTGAAGCTTTCTTT
TRBV5-4	TRBJ2-3	-	-	CASSPGDADTQYF	TGTGCCAGCAGCCCAGGGGACGCAGATACGCAGTATTTT
TRBV30	TRBJ2-3	-	-	CASDAAGGYFNTQYF	TGTGCCTCAGATGCGGCAGGAGGGTATTTTAACACGCAGTATTTT
TRBV28	TRBJ2-7	many	-	CASSPRDEQYF	TGTGCCAGCAGCCCTCGGGATGAACAGTACTTC
TRBV6-2/TRBV6-3	TRBJ2-5	few	-	CASNTGPSPETQYF	TGTGCCAGCAACACGGGACCCTCACCTGAGACCCAGTACTTC
TRBV29-1	TRBJ2-5	-	-	CSVATVFQETQYF	TGCAGCGTGGCGACAGTATTCCAAGAGACCCAGTACTTC
TRBV10-3	TRBJ2-1	many	-	CAISSGANEQFF	TGTGCCATCAGCTCCGGGGCTAATGAGCAGTTCTTC
TRBV25-1	TRBJ2-7	-	-	CASSEYKAAEQYF	TGTGCCAGCAGTGAATATAAGGCAGCCGAGCAGTACTTC
TRBV14	TRBJ2-1	few	TRBD2	CASSQDQSLAGGYNEQFF	TGTGCCAGCAGCCAAGATCAATCCCTAGCGGGAGGGTACAATGAGCAGTTCTTC
TRBV27	TRBJ2-3	-	TRBD2	CASSSGTSGWGTDTQYF	TGTGCCAGCAGTTCAGGGACTAGCGGATGGGGAACAGATACGCAGTATTTT
TRBV4-3	TRBJ1-2	-	-	CASSQAEGYGYTF	TGCGCCAGCAGCCAAGCGGAGGGGTACGGCTACACCTTC
TRBV7-2	TRBJ2-7	many	TRBD2	CASSLRGRLAGGRSEQYF	TGTGCCAGCAGCTTAAGGGGGAGACTAGCGGGAGGGAGGAGCGAACAGTACTTC